This T cell receptor beta chain was sequenced during a study of blood T cell repertoires in COVID-19. Study as a whole: Collection of acute and convalescent COVID-19 samples took place in the United States, Italy and Spain.

This CDR3 spans 15 amino acids. Looked up from germline, CDR1 is MNHEY and CDR2 is SVGAGI. Trimming stripped 0 bases from V and 2 bases from J, with 9 bases between. Method: immunoSEQ multiplex PCR; TCRdb's copy keeps in-frame clones and lacks some. The sample yields roughly 100,000 clones, 70% to 90% seen once. Sequencing was done on a sample of peripheral blood. The V call is TRBV6-5, the J call TRBJ2-3; possible D gene TRBD2, 5 bases. This receptor was taken from a woman between 55 and 75 years old with acute or convalescent COVID-19. The CDR3 nucleotides read TGTGCCAGCAGTTACTCAAGGGAGCTCACAGATACGCAGTATTTT. The encoded protein is CASSYSRELTDTQYF.